Listed below are T cell receptor beta chains from one sample, sequenced in a study of T cell responses to AZD1222 COVID-19 vaccine. The data were produced by immunoSEQ multiplex PCR, yet TCRdb's version contains in-frame clones alone and is incomplete. The sample gives some 86,000 clones, approximately 80% of which show up once; about 21% is in the top ten. This sample comprised peripheral blood, obtained on day 0 of AZD1222 vaccination. The origin of the receptors is an adult in good health. Both conserved end residues are part of each CDR3. D genes are given only for firm matches. Not every row has a clone size; where given, it reads once, few, many or a size class.

size	V	length	D	J	DNA	CDR3
-	TRBV10-3	13	-	TRBJ1-3	TGTGCCATCCGACCGTCCTCTGGAAACACCATATATTTT	CAIRPSSGNTIYF
-	TRBV3-1/TRBV3-2	13	-	TRBJ1-2	TGTGCCAGCAGCCAGGGTAGGGCCTATGGCTACACCTTC	CASSQGRAYGYTF
-	TRBV10-3	14	TRBD2	TRBJ2-1	TGTGCCATCAGTGAAGGCGGGAGCTTTAATGAGCAGTTCTTC	CAISEGGSFNEQFF
-	TRBV19	17	TRBD2	TRBJ2-1	TGTGCCAGTAGCAGGGCGGCGGGACTAGCCCCCTACAATGAGCAGTTCTTC	CASSRAAGLAPYNEQFF
-	TRBV27	15	TRBD1	TRBJ2-1	TGTGCCAGCAGTTTATCGCCGACAGGGGACAATGAGCAGTTCTTC	CASSLSPTGDNEQFF
-	TRBV2	13	-	TRBJ1-1	TGTGCCAGCCTGGGGCCCCGGGGAACTGAAGCTTTCTTT	CASLGPRGTEAFF
few	TRBV10-3	18	TRBD1	TRBJ1-4	TGTGCCATCAGACCCGGCGGACAGGGGATAGGAACTAATGAAAAACTGTTTTTT	CAIRPGGQGIGTNEKLFF
-	TRBV6-5	15	-	TRBJ1-6	TGTGCCAGCAGGGGGGCTTCACCGGATAATTCACCCCTCCACTTT	CASRGASPDNSPLHF
-	TRBV7-9	18	-	TRBJ2-1	TGTGCCAGCAGCACCCCGGGGGGCGGGAGTAGCTCCTACAATGAGCAGTTCTTC	CASSTPGGGSSSYNEQFF
-	TRBV28	14	TRBD1	TRBJ2-7	TGTGCCAGCAGTTTCCGGGACAGGTCCTACGAGCAGTACTTC	CASSFRDRSYEQYF
once	TRBV9	13	-	TRBJ2-5	TGTGCCAGCAGCGCCCGTCTCCAAGAGACCCAGTACTTC	CASSARLQETQYF
-	TRBV5-4	15	TRBD2	TRBJ2-2	TGTGCCGGACGGACTAGCGGGACGAACACCGGGGAGCTGTTTTTT	CAGRTSGTNTGELFF
-	TRBV20-1	15	TRBD1	TRBJ1-2	TGCAGTGCTAGTAATCCAGGGGGCGCTGGTTTTGGCTACACCTTC	CSASNPGGAGFGYTF
-	TRBV11-2	13	-	TRBJ2-7	TGTGCCAGCAGGGAGCTGAGAAAAGACGAGCAGTACTTC	CASRELRKDEQYF
once	TRBV18	16	-	TRBJ1-1	TGTGCCAGCTTCCGCTCCAACACAGAAAAGAACACTGAAGCTTTCTTT	CASFRSNTEKNTEAFF
-	TRBV19	14	TRBD1	TRBJ1-2	TGTGCCAGTACTCTGACAGGGGACGGGAATGGCTACACCTTC	CASTLTGDGNGYTF
-	TRBV11-2	16	TRBD2	TRBJ2-1	TGTGCCAGCAGGCCTATCAGCGGGAGAACCTACAATGAGCAGTTCTTC	CASRPISGRTYNEQFF
-	TRBV4-1	17	-	TRBJ1-1	TGCGCCAGCAGCCAAGATAAGTGGGCAGGAGTCCCCACTGAAGCTTTCTTT	CASSQDKWAGVPTEAFF